This T cell receptor beta chain was identified during a study of naive and memory T cell subsets. The CDR3 spans 15 residues. CDR1 and CDR2 (germline): LNHNV, YYDKDF (reference sequence). V was pared by 1 base and J by 5 bases, with 12 bases between. This clonotype was seen ten or more times. What it binds is not known. General study findings and limits: Reportedly, tuberculin skin test sites gave far more TCRs than other biopsies.

Specified treatment: skin biopsy from PPD injection site in Mantoux-positive individual. The library had UMIs added by 3' ligation of an oligonucleotide to TCR cDNA. Individuals with a positive Mantoux test gave biopsies from PPD-injected skin. Four PCR rounds used nested alpha and beta constant region primers plus the SP2 primer. TCRdb passed the UMI-ligation and nested PCR reads through MiXCR, listing each CDR3 protein once. The sample consists of fewer than 35,000 distinct CDR3 sequences, more than 6.5% of them appearing once. V and J are TRBV15 and TRBJ2-1; possible D gene TRBD2, 6 bases. The TCR comes from an adult in good health. The source material was skin, sampled from a tuberculin skin test site. In nucleotides, the CDR3 is TGTGCCACCAGCAGAGCCCGCGCGGGGAACAATGAGCAGTTCTTC. Protein product: CATSRARAGNNEQFF.